A single count supports the clone carrying this T cell receptor beta chain. The antigen remains unidentified. This specimen comes from a study of post-analysis software for immune sequencing data. This CDR3 is 14 amino acids long. CDR1 LGHDT and CDR2 YNNKEL come from the germline V gene (reference sequence). Trimming left V 3 bases short and J 6 bases short, with 12 bases between. General study findings and limits: F measure showed strong co-clustering of same-batch samples. Patients used five TRBV segments, including TRBV5-6, TRBV5-1 and TRBV20-1, more often than controls.

Carried by the TCR beta cDNA libraries were unique molecular identifiers. From roughly 1 to 10 million T cells, 400,000 to 500,000 cDNA molecules were obtained. TCRdb itself ran the PCR reads through MiXCR, one entry per CDR3 protein. Of fewer than 850,000 distinct CDR3 sequences listed, 46% are singletons. The sample was blood. This chain links TRBV3-1 with TRBJ2-1; D ambiguous. This receptor was obtained from a girl aged 10-17 years with multiple sclerosis. CDR3 loop: CASSQDPLGNEQFF. CDR3 DNA sequence: TGTGCCAGCAGCCAGGACCCACTTGGCAATGAGCAGTTCTTC.